The 11 T cell receptor beta chains below all came from one sample that was sequenced in a study of T cells in Graves' hyperthyroidism and ophthalmopathy. There were TCR beta CDR3 regions amplified from RNA transcripts. The HTBI primer set served for first-round RT-PCR of the TCR CDR3. Using its own MiXCR run on the multiplex PCR reads, TCRdb lists one record per CDR3 protein. Of more than 650,000 distinct CDR3 sequences in the sample, 14% were seen once. The source material was blood. The receptors derive from a woman aged 18 to 35 with Graves' hyperthyroidism.

In this sample, this clonotype turned up many times. The genes are TRBV28 and TRBJ2-7, with D uncertain. The CDR3 loop spans 13 amino acids. Germline V gene sequence: CDR1 MDHEN, CDR2 SYDVKM. V gave up 7 bases and J gave up 3 bases, with 13 bases separating them. CDR3 sequence reads: CASNPIDRYEQYF. CDR3 DNA sequence: TGTGCCAGCAATCCGATCGACCGCTACGAGCAGTACTTC.

This clonotype was seen repeatedly, ten times or more. The chain recombines TRBV20-1 with TRBJ2-2, with 8 bases that match TRBD2. This CDR3 spans 15 amino acids. J was trimmed by 5 bases and V by 4 bases; bases with no gene match: 9. Germline V CDR1 and CDR2: DFQATT, SNEGSKA (reference sequence). The CDR3 loop is CSATTAGGGTGELFF. Written as DNA, the CDR3 is TGCAGTGCTACAACGGCGGGAGGAGGAACCGGGGAGCTGTTTTTT.

This clonotype was observed a handful of times. In DNA, the CDR3 is TGTGCCAGCAGTGGACCGACAGGGAGCGAAAAACTGTTTTTT. This sequence encodes CASSGPTGSEKLFF. The rearrangement joins TRBV28 to TRBJ1-4, with TRBD1 identical over 7 bases. This CDR3 is built from 14 residues. V was pared by 5 bases and J by 8 bases, with 8 bases of the junction left unmatched. CDR1 MDHEN and CDR2 SYDVKM come from the germline V gene.

This clonotype was seen at least ten times. A much larger clone is a single base away; this may be a read error. The chain carries TRBV30 and TRBJ2-7; weak D call: TRBD1 (6 bases). The CDR3 consists of 13 residues. CDR1 and CDR2 from the germline V gene are GTSNPN and SVGIG (reference sequence). V lost 3 bases and J lost 5, with 14 bases in between. The CDR3 bases are TGTGCCTGGAGGCTTGAGGGGGTCCACGAGCAGTACTTC. Translation gives CAWRLEGVHEQYF.

This clonotype was detected a few times. One base away lies a much larger clone, so this may be a sequencing read error. The chain has TRBV20-1 and TRBJ2-3, with 11 bases fitting TRBD2. The CDR3 sequence is 13 residues long. The germline gives CDR1 DFQATT, CDR2 SNEGSKA (reference sequence). With V trimmed by 4 bases and J by 4 bases, 1 base remained unmatched. The CDR3 sequence: CSAIAGGSDTQYF. CDR3 DNA: TGCAGTGCTATAGCGGGAGGGTCAGATACGCAGTATTTT.

DNA for the CDR3: TGTGCCAGCTCAACCGGACGGAATAATTCACCCCTCCACTTT. It is translated as CASSTGRNNSPLHF. The chain couples TRBV18 to TRBJ1-6; D uncertain. Trimming pared 5 bases from V and 5 bases from J, leaving 10 bases between. The CDR3 runs 14 residues. The germline V gene encodes CDR1 KGHSH and CDR2 LQKENI.

This clonotype was counted at least ten times. The V gene is TRBV12-3 or TRBV12-4, the J gene TRBJ2-3; 11 nucleotides line up with TRBD2. J lost 4 bases, V lost 3 bases, and 12 bases had no gene match. This CDR3 contains 18 residues. The CDR3 sequence is CASSFGPLAGGPPDTQYF. The CDR3 region has the DNA TGTGCCAGCAGTTTCGGACCCTTAGCGGGAGGGCCCCCAGATACGCAGTATTTT.

This clonotype was seen a handful of times. The V and J genes are TRBV7-9 and TRBJ2-7; TRBD1 is a possible D gene (6 bases). The V end lost 5 bases, the J end lost 4 bases, and 18 bases lay between the germline ends. Germline lookup yields CDR1 SEHNR and CDR2 FQNEAQ (reference sequence). This CDR3 spans 15 amino acids. The CDR3: CASSPVGQGKYEQYF. In DNA form, the CDR3 reads TGTGCCAGCAGCCCGGTCGGGCAGGGGAAGTACGAGCAGTACTTC.

The V gene is TRBV7-3, the J gene TRBJ2-3; a weak D match, TRBD2 (5 bases). Per the germline V gene, CDR1 is SGHTA and CDR2 is FQGTGA. This CDR3 is built from 17 residues. Deletions cut 3 bases from V and 2 bases from J, with 18 bases between. CDR3 DNA sequence: TGTGCCAGCAGCTTCCAACCTGGGAGCAGATACACAGATACGCAGTATTTT. It specifies CASSFQPGSRYTDTQYF.

This clonotype was counted at least ten times. The J gene is TRBJ2-7, the V gene TRBV11-1, with 8 positions matching TRBD2. J was trimmed by 0 bases and V by 8 bases; bases with no gene match: 6. CDR1 and CDR2 (germline): SGHAT, FQDESV (reference sequence). The CDR3 sequence is 14 residues long. CDR3 sequence (DNA): TGTGCCAGCTCTCCGGGAGGGCACTCCTACGAGCAGTACTTC. Residues: CASSPGGHSYEQYF.

This clonotype was seen repeatedly, ten times or more. The J gene is TRBJ1-1, the V gene TRBV7-9; D may be TRBD1 (5 bases). V dropped 5 bases and J dropped 3 bases, with 10 bases sitting between them. This CDR3 comprises 13 residues. The V gene's germline CDR1 is SEHNR and CDR2 FQNEAQ (reference sequence). CDR3 in amino acids: CASSGADYTEAFF. In DNA, the CDR3 is TGTGCCAGCAGCGGGGCAGACTACACTGAAGCTTTCTTT. Supplemented by reference TRBV7-9 and TRBJ1-1, the full variable domain reads DTGVSQNPRHKITKRGQNVTFRCDPISEHNRLYWYRQTLGQGPEFLTYFQNEAQLEKSRLLSDRFSAERPKGSFSTLEIQRTEQGDSAMYLCASSGADYTEAFFGQGTRLTVV.